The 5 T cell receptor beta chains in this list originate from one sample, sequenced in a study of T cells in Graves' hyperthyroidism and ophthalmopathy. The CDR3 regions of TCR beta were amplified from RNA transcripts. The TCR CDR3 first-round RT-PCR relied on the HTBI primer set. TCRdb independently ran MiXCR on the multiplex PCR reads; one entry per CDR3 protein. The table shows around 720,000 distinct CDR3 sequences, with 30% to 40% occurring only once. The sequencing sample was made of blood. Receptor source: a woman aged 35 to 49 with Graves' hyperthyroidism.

DNA of the CDR3: TGTGCCAGCAGCCCCTTTCGTAGGGGAGGCGAGCAGTACTTC. Its translation is CASSPFRRGGEQYF. This rearrangement joins TRBV6-2 or TRBV6-3 to TRBJ2-7; a weak D match, TRBD2 (6 bases). Germline loops: CDR1 MNHEY, CDR2 SVGEGT. This CDR3 spans 14 amino acids. Trimming took 6 bases from V and 6 from J, leaving 18 bases between them.

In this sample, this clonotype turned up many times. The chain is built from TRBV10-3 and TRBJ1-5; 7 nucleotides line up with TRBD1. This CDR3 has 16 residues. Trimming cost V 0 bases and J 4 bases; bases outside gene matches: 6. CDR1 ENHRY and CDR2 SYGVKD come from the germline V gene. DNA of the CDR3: TGTGCCATCAGTGAGTCAAGGCAGGGGGTAAATCAGCCCCAGCATTTT. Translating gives CAISESRQGVNQPQHF.

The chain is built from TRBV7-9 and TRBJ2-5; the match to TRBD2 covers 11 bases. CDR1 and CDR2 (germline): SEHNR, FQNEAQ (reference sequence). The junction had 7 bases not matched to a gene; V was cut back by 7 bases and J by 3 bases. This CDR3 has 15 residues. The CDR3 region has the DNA TGTGCCAGCACCAATAGCGGGAGGGCGAAAGAGACCCAGTACTTC. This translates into CASTNSGRAKETQYF.

This CDR3 reads CASSLNGYLNTGELFF. The CDR3 DNA reads as TGTGCCAGCAGTTTAAACGGTTATTTGAACACCGGGGAGCTGTTTTTT. This chain joins TRBV6-5 and TRBJ2-2; D gene ambiguous. The V gene lost 4 bases and the J gene lost 1 base, with 13 bases spanning the gap. CDR3 size: 16 residues. The germline V gene encodes CDR1 MNHEY and CDR2 SVGAGI.

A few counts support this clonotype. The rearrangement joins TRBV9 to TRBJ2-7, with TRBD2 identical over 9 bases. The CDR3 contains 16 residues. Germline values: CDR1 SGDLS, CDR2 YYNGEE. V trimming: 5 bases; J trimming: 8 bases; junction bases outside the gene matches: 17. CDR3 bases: TGTGCCAGCAGGGGATCGAGACTAGCGGAACCTACTAAGCAGTACTTC. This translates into CASRGSRLAEPTKQYF.